The clone carrying this T cell receptor (beta chain) was seen at least ten times. Its antigen is still unknown. The sample comes from a study of human T cells and chemical hapten exposure. The overall study: Donors were sensitized with 2% DPC on the upper inner arm. General study results and limits: There were significantly more large CDR3 similarity clusters among expanded TCRs than among controls.

Individual cDNA molecules each carried unique molecular identifiers attached by the library. TCRdb re-called the RACE reads with MiXCR, one entry per CDR3 protein. The sample carries approximately 82,000 distinct CDR3 sequences, approximately 10% recorded once. As for time point: patch test 1, 2 weeks after DPC sensitization. The treatment was: therapeutic diphenylcyclopropenone sensitization with weekly scalp DPC. Sample: whole blood, taken in connection with sensitization to the hapten diphenylcyclopropenone (DPC). The sequence was obtained from a man in his forties with alopecia areata. Some clones in this sample may be carry-over from other donors' samples.

CDR3 residues: CASSLPGGVVDTQYF. CDR3 in DNA: TGTGCCAGCAGCTTGCCAGGGGGGGTAGTGGATACGCAGTATTTT. The chain uses TRBV7-6 and TRBJ2-3; D tentatively fits TRBD1 or TRBD2 (7 bases each). This CDR3 contains 15 residues. V gave up 3 bases and J gave up 6 bases, with 16 bases separating them. The germline V gene has CDR1 SGHVS and CDR2 FNYEAQ.